One and the same sample provided the 21 T cell receptor beta chains below, sequenced in a study of T cell responses to AZD1222 COVID-19 vaccine. Method: immunoSEQ multiplex PCR; TCRdb's copy keeps in-frame clones and lacks some. The sample holds some 140,000 clones, roughly 84% seen once. The sample was peripheral blood, taken on day 0 of AZD1222 vaccination. The receptors stem from an adult in good health.

This clone was found a few times. The CDR3 spells CAWSSQPGLSWNQPQHF. The CDR3 DNA reads as TGTGCCTGGAGTTCTCAACCAGGGTTATCTTGGAATCAGCCCCAGCATTTT. The gene calls are TRBV30 and TRBJ1-5, with D possibly matching TRBD1 (5 bases). This CDR3 is 17 amino acids long. The germline V gene has CDR1 GTSNPN and CDR2 SVGIG (reference sequence). Trimming shortened V by 2 bases and J by 4 bases, and 21 bases separated the two germline ends.

The genes are TRBV5-6 and TRBJ1-1; D is ambiguous. The CDR3 has 14 residues. V dropped 0 bases and J dropped 1 base, with 7 bases sitting between them. In germline, CDR1 is SGHDT, CDR2 YYEEEE. The CDR3 loop is CASSLGSKNTEAFF. The CDR3 coding sequence is TGTGCCAGCAGCTTGGGTAGTAAGAACACTGAAGCTTTCTTT.

The V call is TRBV5-8, the J call TRBJ2-7, with D uncertain. The V gene lost 7 bases and the J gene lost 3 bases, with 14 bases spanning the gap. CDR1 and CDR2 (germline): SGHTS, YDEGEE. This CDR3 is 13 amino acids long. The CDR3 spells CASVGRVLYEQYF. Here the CDR3 DNA reads TGTGCCAGCGTTGGTCGGGTTCTCTACGAGCAGTACTTC.

The V and J genes are TRBV14 and TRBJ2-2; 8 bases line up with TRBD1. V shed 1 base, J shed 5 bases, and the junction held 3 bases outside the gene matches. The germline CDR1 and CDR2 sequences are SGHDN and FVKESK. This CDR3 spans 15 amino acids. The DNA of the CDR3 is TGTGCCAGCAGCCAAGGACAGGGGAAGACCGGGGAGCTGTTTTTT. Residues: CASSQGQGKTGELFF.

V is TRBV5-4 and J is TRBJ1-4; D uncertain. This CDR3 comprises 14 residues. V lost 5 bases and J 7 bases, leaving 15 bases between the germline ends. The germline gives CDR1 SGHNT, CDR2 YYREEE (reference sequence). The CDR3 DNA reads TGTGCCAGCAGTACTCGGGTGAATGGTGAAAAACTGTTTTTT. Protein sequence: CASSTRVNGEKLFF.

The V and J genes are TRBV11-2 and TRBJ1-5; D gene unclear. There are 15 residues in the CDR3. The ends were cut back, 5 bases at V and 6 bases at J, with 17 bases in the middle. Per the germline V gene, CDR1 is SGHAT and CDR2 is FQNNGV. The DNA for the CDR3 is TGTGCCAGCAGCCCCGACCGAGACTTGGGTCAGCCCCAGCATTTT. Its translation is CASSPDRDLGQPQHF.

J is TRBJ1-3 and V is TRBV19; D is undetermined. Trimming pared 5 bases from V and 0 bases from J, leaving 8 bases between. The CDR3 is 14 residues long. Germline V gene lookup returns CDR1 LNHDA and CDR2 SQIVND (reference sequence). CDR3 in amino acids: CASSSVNSGNTIYF. The CDR3 region has the DNA TGTGCCAGTAGTTCGGTGAACTCTGGAAACACCATATATTTT.

This chain connects TRBV30 to TRBJ1-1, with D perhaps matching TRBD1 (5 bases). Trimming left V 0 bases short and J 5 bases short, with 10 bases between. Germline V gene sequence: CDR1 GTSNPN, CDR2 SVGIG (reference sequence). This CDR3 is built from 13 residues. The CDR3 DNA is TGTGCCTGGAGTGTTTCAGGGAGGACTGAAGCTTTCTTT. This codes for CAWSVSGRTEAFF.

This chain joins TRBV7-3 and TRBJ2-1; TRBD2 matches 9 bases. The germline CDR1 and CDR2 sequences are SGHTA and FQGTGA. V trimming: 5 bases; J trimming: 9 bases; junction bases outside the gene matches: 11. The CDR3 loop spans 15 amino acids. The CDR3 coding sequence is TGTGCCAGCAGCCCTAGCCCGGGCGGGGGGGGTGAGCAGTTCTTC. It is translated as CASSPSPGGGGEQFF.

This chain connects TRBV27 to TRBJ2-1; 7 bases fit TRBD2. J gave up 7 bases and V 6 bases, and 15 bases lay outside the gene matches. CDR3 length: 16 residues. Germline assignment: CDR1 MNHEY and CDR2 SMNVEV (reference sequence). CDR3 bases: TGTGCCAGCAGACGCGGCGGCCACGGGACTACTAATGAGCAGTTCTTC. This sequence encodes CASRRGGHGTTNEQFF.

The chain employs TRBV7-3 and TRBJ1-1; D is unclear. V shed 4 bases and J shed 0 bases, with 6 bases lying between them. This CDR3 spans 13 amino acids. Germline CDR1 SGHTA, CDR2 FQGTGA. The CDR3 DNA is TGTGCCAGCAGCTCTCGAATGAACACTGAAGCTTTCTTT. This encodes CASSSRMNTEAFF.

The chain joins TRBV5-4 to TRBJ2-7; a weak D match, TRBD2 (6 bases). V lost 3 bases and J 3 bases, leaving 13 bases between the germline ends. Germline values: CDR1 SGHNT, CDR2 YYREEE (reference sequence). The CDR3 sequence is 14 residues long. CDR3 in amino acids: CASSSEGPRYEQYF. CDR3 in DNA: TGTGCCAGCAGCTCGGAGGGACCGCGCTACGAGCAGTACTTC. The full variable domain, rest sourced from reference TRBV5-4 and TRBJ2-7, is ETGVTQSPTHLIKTRGQQVTLRCSSQSGHNTVSWYQQALGQGPQFIFQYYREEENGRGNFPPRFSGLQFPNYSSELNVNALELDDSALYLCASSSEGPRYEQYFGPGTRLTVT.

J is TRBJ1-5 and V is TRBV28; 7 positions match TRBD1. The V segment lost 5 bases and the J segment 7 bases; nucleotides outside the gene matches: 8. Germline V gives CDR1 MDHEN, CDR2 SYDVKM. This CDR3 is built from 14 residues. Written as DNA, the CDR3 is TGTGCCAGCAGTCTCCAGGGGGGCTGGCAGCCCCAGCATTTT. This encodes CASSLQGGWQPQHF.

The chain is built from TRBV28 and TRBJ1-6; possible D gene TRBD1, 5 bases. Trimming cost V 2 bases and J 5 bases, with 10 bases left between them. The CDR3 sequence is 15 residues long. The V gene's germline CDR1 is MDHEN and CDR2 SYDVKM. This CDR3 is CASSLPDRDNSPLHF. CDR3 sequence (DNA): TGTGCCAGCAGTTTACCCGACAGAGATAATTCACCCCTCCACTTT.

The rearrangement links TRBV7-3 to TRBJ2-1; 8 positions match TRBD1. CDR3 length: 16 residues. V shed 1 base, J shed 0 bases, and the junction held 2 bases outside the gene matches. Germline V gene sequence: CDR1 SGHTA, CDR2 FQGTGA. CDR3: CASSLSGQGSYNEQFF. The CDR3 DNA is TGTGCCAGCAGCTTAAGCGGACAGGGCTCCTACAATGAGCAGTTCTTC.

V gene TRBV25-1 combines with J gene TRBJ2-3, with D possibly matching TRBD1 (6 bases). CDR3 size: 15 residues. Per the germline V gene, CDR1 is MGHDK and CDR2 is SYGVNS. V was trimmed by 2 bases and J by 2 bases, leaving 11 bases between them. Written as DNA, the CDR3 is TGTGCCAGCAGTGAAGCCCAGGGGTACACAGATACGCAGTATTTT. This encodes CASSEAQGYTDTQYF. The variable domain in full, completed from reference TRBV25-1 and TRBJ2-3, reads EADIYQTPRYLVIGTGKKITLECSQTMGHDKMYWYQQDPGMELHLIHYSYGVNSTEKGDLSSESTVSRIRTEHFPLTLESARPSHTSQYLCASSEAQGYTDTQYFGPGTRLTVL.

The V gene is TRBV18, the J gene TRBJ1-6, with TRBD1 as a possible D gene (6 bases). V lost 3 bases to trimming and J lost 8 bases, with 14 bases between them. Germline CDR1 reads KGHSH; CDR2 reads LQKENI. CDR3 size: 15 residues. CDR3: CASSPSRGFDSPLHF. The CDR3, as DNA: TGTGCCAGCTCACCGTCGAGGGGGTTCGATTCACCCCTCCACTTT.

This clone was seen a few times. The V and J genes are TRBV19 and TRBJ1-5; D is possibly TRBD1 (6 bases). This CDR3 is 17 amino acids long. Germline CDR1 and CDR2: LNHDA and SQIVND (reference sequence). The V end lost 3 bases, the J end lost 1 base, and 16 bases lay between the germline ends. The CDR3 reads CASSIPGGQASNQPQHF. The DNA for the CDR3 is TGTGCCAGTAGTATTCCGGGGGGGCAGGCGAGCAATCAGCCCCAGCATTTT.

This clone was detected a few times. CDR3 bases: TGTGCCAGTAGTATCAAAAGGACAGGGGGAGGCTCTGGGGCCAACGTCCTGACTTTC. Translating gives CASSIKRTGGGSGANVLTF. V and J are TRBV19 and TRBJ2-6; 10 bases are a match to TRBD1. CDR3 length: 19 amino acids. V shed 3 bases, J shed 0 bases, and the junction held 8 bases outside the gene matches. Germline CDR1 and CDR2: LNHDA and SQIVND (reference sequence).

The V and J genes are TRBV7-9 and TRBJ1-1, with a weak D call TRBD1 (5 bases). From germline, CDR1 is SEHNR and CDR2 FQNEAQ (reference sequence). V lost 5 bases and J 1 base, leaving 11 bases between the germline ends. The CDR3 loop spans 14 amino acids. The CDR3 loop is CASSLITGNTEAFF. The CDR3 nucleotides read TGTGCCAGCAGCCTCATCACAGGGAACACTGAAGCTTTCTTT.

The J gene is TRBJ2-7, the V gene TRBV5-1, with 10 bases identical to TRBD1. CDR1 SGHRS and CDR2 YFSETQ come from the germline V gene. The CDR3 has 15 amino acids. Losses at the gene ends were 2 bases for V and 4 bases for J; bases not matched to a gene: 6. Here the CDR3 DNA reads TGCGCCAGCAGCTTTGCGGGACAGGGGCCATACGAGCAGTACTTC. Encoded protein: CASSFAGQGPYEQYF.